This T cell receptor (beta chain) was found in a study of blood T cells in healthy people across ages. Looking at the study overall: Researchers report that template switching captured about one barcoded beta molecule per two T cells. The study, taken as a whole, reports: Higher diversity, along with more naive CD4+ cells, distinguished long-lived donors from aged donors. Diversity of TCR beta per million T cells declined in a roughly linear way with age.

Between the trimmed V and J ends, which lost 3 bases and 5 bases, there was a span of 9 bases. From germline, CDR1 is SGHKS and CDR2 YYEKEE (reference sequence). This CDR3 has 13 amino acids. This clonotype was counted at least ten times. The target antigen is unknown. For the second PCR, which ran for roughly 7 to 11 cycles, a sample-barcoded 5' primer and a J-beta primer mix were used. TCRdb redid the calling of the 5' RACE reads with MiXCR, one entry per CDR3 protein. The sample yields about 1.7 million distinct CDR3 sequences, about 30% seen once. The clonotype comes from a woman in her twenties or thirties in good health. The sample consisted of blood. The chain couples TRBV5-5 to TRBJ2-1; a weak D match, TRBD1 (6 bases). DNA for the CDR3: TGTGCCAGCAGCTACCACAGGGACAATGAGCAGTTCTTC. As protein: CASSYHRDNEQFF.